This T cell receptor beta chain was sequenced during a study of T-cell memory formation after mild COVID-19. Overall study: TCR clusters largely stayed donor specific.

Germline values: CDR1 LGHNA, CDR2 YNFKEQ. The CDR3 loop spans 14 amino acids. V shed 0 bases and J shed 4 bases, with 9 bases lying between them. TCRdb reanalysed the 5' RACE reads using MiXCR and keeps one entry per CDR3 protein. The sample has some 410,000 distinct CDR3 sequences, 23% seen once. This clonotype occurred a few times. The antigen is undetermined. Regarding the study as a whole: The study found contracting CD4+ clones mainly in CM and EM and contracting CD8+ clones in EMRA. Balance between CD4 and CD8 was seen in clones contracting day 15 to 85, and a CD4+ lean was seen in later expanders.

J is TRBJ2-5 and V is TRBV4-2; no definite D call. Sample: PBMCs or a T cell subset sorted from them (not recorded which). The sequence came from an adult woman who had mild COVID-19 (a few samples of this study predate the infection). Cell type and time point are not known. CDR3 DNA sequence: TGTGCCAGCAGCCAAGAAGGCCTGGGAGAGACCCAGTACTTC. Protein sequence: CASSQEGLGETQYF.